One and the same sample provided the 6 T cell receptor beta chains below, sequenced in a study of blood T cell repertoires in COVID-19 (dated by TCRdb to 2020 to 2022). Library preparation employed the immunoSEQ multiplex PCR assay. TCRdb re-hosts the immuneACCESS table, in-frame sequences only. Its copies lack some clones; in the studies checked, an unresolved V gene accounts for under half of them, and the cause for the rest is not known. The sample table contains around 140,000 clones; only one count was recorded for more than 75% of them. The top ten clones comprise 4.8% of the sample. The specimen sequenced was peripheral blood. Source of these receptors: a human donor in a cohort sampled during active COVID-19.

The V and J genes are TRBV9 and TRBJ2-7; 10 nucleotides line up with TRBD1. V was clipped by 4 bases and J by 5 bases; unmatched bases: 9. CDR1 and CDR2 (germline): SGDLS, YYNGEE. The CDR3 is 15 amino acids. In DNA form, the CDR3 reads TGTGCCAGCAGCAACCGGGACAGGGGACCCCACGAGCAGTACTTC. This codes for CASSNRDRGPHEQYF.

In this sample, this clone turned up a few times. The genes are TRBV24-1 and TRBJ2-5; TRBD1 aligns across 7 bases. In germline, CDR1 is KGHDR, CDR2 SFDVKD. J was trimmed by 5 bases and V by 6 bases; bases with no gene match: 11. CDR3 length: 15 amino acids. In nucleotides, the CDR3 is TGTGCCACCAGTCATAGGGGGCCCGAGGAGGAGACCCAGTACTTC. Encoded protein: CATSHRGPEEETQYF.

The CDR3 DNA is TGTGCCAGCAGTCCCGGGACTAGCTGGGAGCAGTTCTTC. Translation: CASSPGTSWEQFF. The chain has TRBV12-3 or TRBV12-4 and TRBJ2-1; 9 bases are shared with TRBD2. The CDR3 loop spans 13 amino acids. V gave up 5 bases and J gave up 10 bases; unmatched junction bases: 6.

This chain joins TRBV27 and TRBJ2-3; unclear D gene. CDR1 and CDR2 (germline): MNHEY, SMNVEV (reference sequence). This CDR3 comprises 14 residues. V was clipped by 7 bases and J by 1 base, with 12 bases between them. CDR3 bases: TGTGCCAGCAAAAGAGCAACCGGCACAGATACGCAGTATTTT. Translation gives CASKRATGTDTQYF.

The CDR3 DNA reads as TGTGCCAGCAGCCTAACTCCCAGGGCCACCCAGTACTTC. This translates into CASSLTPRATQYF. The V call is TRBV3-1 (or the pseudogene TRBV3-2), the J call TRBJ2-5, with D maybe TRBD1 (5 bases). Per the germline V gene, CDR1 is LGHDT and CDR2 is YNNKEL (reference sequence). Trimming took 4 bases from V and 8 from J, leaving 14 bases between them. The CDR3 has 13 amino acids.

The chain couples TRBV2 to TRBJ2-7, with 8 bases matching TRBD2. Unmatched junction bases numbered 5, after V lost 1 base and J lost 3 bases. The germline V gene has CDR1 SNHLY and CDR2 FYNNEI. The CDR3 is 15 amino acids. CDR3 sequence (DNA): TGTGCCAGCAGTGAAGGGACGGGGGGGGTCTACGAGCAGTACTTC. Amino acids: CASSEGTGGVYEQYF. Full variable domain (missing parts from reference TRBV2 and TRBJ2-7): EPEVTQTPSHQVTQMGQEVILRCVPISNHLYFYWYRQILGQKVEFLVSFYNNEISEKSEIFDDQFSVERPDGSNFTLKIRSTKLEDSAMYFCASSEGTGGVYEQYFGPGTRLTVT.